The 32 T cell receptor beta chains below come from one sample, sequenced in a study of blood T cell repertoires in COVID-19 (dated by TCRdb to about 2020). Library generation was performed with the immunoSEQ multiplex PCR assay. TCRdb carries this immuneACCESS record with in-frame sequences only. Its versions omit some clonotypes, under half of them owing to an unresolved V gene in the studies checked, with the rest unexplained. Here the sample has more than 300,000 clones; 85% to 90% occur a single time. The top ten clonotypes cover more than 1% of the sample. Sequencing used PBMCs or T cells enriched from blood (not recorded which). The receptors here all came from a young woman who had recovered from COVID-19.

The chain employs TRBV5-4 and TRBJ1-2; 8 bases line up with TRBD1. Per germline, CDR1 SGHNT and CDR2 YYREEE (reference sequence). The CDR3 consists of 14 residues. V was clipped by 0 bases and J by 7 bases; unmatched bases: 5. The CDR3 DNA is TGTGCCAGCAGCTTGGCAGGGGGCGCGACTGGCTACACCTTC. This codes for CASSLAGGATGYTF.

This sequence joins TRBV5-1 and TRBJ1-1, with a possible D match to TRBD1 (6 bases). Germline values: CDR1 SGHRS, CDR2 YFSETQ. The ends were cut back, 2 bases at V and 1 base at J, with 12 bases in the middle. The CDR3 length is 15 residues. CDR3 sequence (DNA): TGCGCCAGCAGCTTACAAGGACAGCCGAACACTGAAGCTTTCTTT. This sequence encodes CASSLQGQPNTEAFF.

This chain links TRBV7-9 with TRBJ1-1, with 9 bases lining up with TRBD1. The CDR3 contains 14 residues. Germline V gives CDR1 SEHNR, CDR2 FQNEAQ (reference sequence). V shed 5 bases and J 5 bases; nucleotides not matched to a gene: 6. CDR3 coding DNA: TGTGCCAGCAGCGGAGACAGGGGGTTTACTGAAGCTTTCTTT. This translates into CASSGDRGFTEAFF.

The chain is built from TRBV4-1 and TRBJ1-1; D remains ambiguous. Per the germline V gene, CDR1 is MGHRA and CDR2 is YSYEKL. The CDR3 covers 15 residues. V was shortened by 10 bases and J by 5 bases, with 23 bases between the two germline ends. CDR3 sequence reads: CATNEMPKRKTEAFF. DNA of the CDR3: TGCGCCACGAACGAAATGCCGAAGAGGAAAACTGAAGCTTTCTTT.

This clone appeared a few times. The V call is TRBV19, the J call TRBJ1-5; D is possibly TRBD1 (6 bases). The CDR3 runs 17 residues. The ends were cut back, 6 bases at V and 9 bases at J, with 27 bases in the middle. The germline CDR1 and CDR2 sequences are LNHDA and SQIVND (reference sequence). The CDR3 DNA is TGTGCCAGTAGACCCCAACCCGGGACATTGGGTTTTGGGCCCCAGCATTTT. Its translation is CASRPQPGTLGFGPQHF.

This clone was seen just once. This chain uses TRBV13 with TRBJ2-5; no firm D call. Germline V gene data show CDR1 as PRHDT and CDR2 as FYEKMQ (reference sequence). This CDR3 comprises 12 residues. V was shortened by 5 bases and J by 1 base, with 5 bases between the two germline ends. The CDR3: CASSPIQETQYF. CDR3 nucleotides: TGTGCCAGCAGCCCAATCCAAGAGACCCAGTACTTC.

The chain carries TRBV7-9 and TRBJ1-1, with 8 bases fitting TRBD1. This CDR3 region has 13 residues. In germline, CDR1 is SEHNR, CDR2 FQNEAQ (reference sequence). The V segment lost 5 bases and the J segment 3 bases; nucleotides outside the gene matches: 2. The CDR3 reads CASSHRGDTEAFF. The CDR3 nucleotides are TGTGCCAGCAGCCACAGGGGGGACACTGAAGCTTTCTTT.

The rearrangement uses TRBV5-1 and TRBJ2-3, with D possibly matching TRBD1 (6 bases). Germline CDR1 reads SGHRS; CDR2 reads YFSETQ. Trimming removed 4 bases from V and 6 bases from J, with 18 bases in between. The length of the CDR3 is 15 residues. CDR3 nucleotides: TGCGCCAGCAGCACGGACAGTCCGAGGGAGGATACGCAGTATTTT. Translated, it gives CASSTDSPREDTQYF.

CDR3 nucleotide sequence: TGTGCCAGCAGTTTCGACCTCGGGACAGGGAGGACCGGGGAGCTGTTTTTT. It is translated as CASSFDLGTGRTGELFF. V and J are TRBV28 and TRBJ2-2, with 9 bases matching TRBD1. This CDR3 is built from 17 residues. Losses at the gene ends were 3 bases for V and 5 bases for J; bases not matched to a gene: 10. Germline V gives CDR1 MDHEN, CDR2 SYDVKM.

The V gene is TRBV10-1, the J gene TRBJ2-7; 11 nucleotides match TRBD1. The CDR3 totals 15 residues. Trimming took 1 base from V and 4 from J; bases not matched to a gene: 3. Germline CDR1 and CDR2: WNHNN and SYGVQD (reference sequence). The CDR3 DNA sequence: TGCGCCAGCAGTGAGTTCGGGGACAGGGGGTACGAGCAGTACTTC. The encoded protein is CASSEFGDRGYEQYF.

The chain is built from TRBV4-1 and TRBJ1-2, with a weak D call TRBD1 (5 bases). This CDR3 has 15 residues. Deletions cut 0 bases from V and 5 bases from J, with 13 bases between. CDR1 is MGHRA, CDR2 YSYEKL, per germline. CDR3 in DNA: TGCGCCAGCAGCCAAGAAACCAGGGTTTTTTATGGCTACACCTTC. The encoded protein is CASSQETRVFYGYTF.

The CDR3 region is CASSGYRGRTDYGYTF. CDR3 bases: TGTGCCAGCAGTGGGTACAGGGGGCGAACGGACTATGGCTACACCTTC. The gene calls are TRBV6-1 and TRBJ1-2, with 9 nucleotides matching TRBD1. Germline V gives CDR1 MNHNS, CDR2 SASEGT. The trim removed 4 bases at V and 3 bases at J, leaving 9 bases unmatched. This CDR3 comprises 16 residues.

The chain carries TRBV5-1 and TRBJ2-3; TRBD1 matches 11 bases. Looked up from germline, CDR1 is SGHRS and CDR2 is YFSETQ. CDR3 size: 18 residues. The junction had 12 bases not matched to a gene; V was cut back by 4 bases and J by 2 bases. In nucleotides, the CDR3 is TGCGCCAGCAGCCTCCTAGGACAGGGGGCGGCGACCACAGATACGCAGTATTTT. Translating it yields CASSLLGQGAATTDTQYF.

The chain carries TRBV19 and TRBJ2-3, with 7 bases that match TRBD1. The CDR3 is 15 amino acids. J lost 4 bases, V lost 5 bases, and 9 bases had no gene match. In germline, CDR1 is LNHDA, CDR2 SQIVND (reference sequence). The CDR3 DNA reads TGTGCCAGTAGTCTACGGGACAGCAAGGCAGATACGCAGTATTTT. Translation: CASSLRDSKADTQYF.

The chain links TRBV13 to TRBJ2-3; 8 bases are shared with TRBD1. V was pared by 5 bases and J by 4 bases, with 5 bases of the junction left unmatched. Looked up from germline, CDR1 is PRHDT and CDR2 is FYEKMQ (reference sequence). This CDR3 region has 14 residues. CDR3 DNA: TGTGCCAGCAGCCAAGGACAGGGAGCAGATACGCAGTATTTT. Protein sequence: CASSQGQGADTQYF.

This clone showed up just a few times. This rearrangement joins TRBV19 to TRBJ1-5, with unresolved D. Germline V gene data show CDR1 as LNHDA and CDR2 as SQIVND (reference sequence). V lost 8 bases to trimming and J lost 3 bases, with 8 bases between them. This CDR3 spans 12 amino acids. The CDR3, as DNA: TGTGCCAGTGGCCGGGTCAATCAGCCCCAGCATTTT. Translating it yields CASGRVNQPQHF.

The chain links TRBV5-1 to TRBJ1-2; TRBD1 is a possible D gene (5 bases). The CDR3 has 15 amino acids. Germline CDR1 SGHRS, CDR2 YFSETQ. Deletions cut 0 bases from V and 3 bases from J, with 12 bases between. CDR3 nucleotide sequence: TGCGCCAGCAGCTTGGAGCAGGGTGGGGACTATGGCTACACCTTC. Translated: CASSLEQGGDYGYTF.

This chain uses TRBV2 with TRBJ1-5, with D perhaps TRBD1 (5 bases). Germline lookup yields CDR1 SNHLY and CDR2 FYNNEI. Trimming stripped 1 base from V and 4 bases from J, with 14 bases between. The CDR3 length is 16 residues. CDR3 in amino acids: CASSEVWDGLNQPQHF. The CDR3 region has the DNA TGTGCCAGCAGTGAAGTTTGGGACGGACTAAATCAGCCCCAGCATTTT.

The rearrangement joins TRBV18 to TRBJ2-1, with 7 bases aligning to TRBD1. This CDR3 has 13 residues. Trimming took 4 bases from V and 9 from J; bases not matched to a gene: 6. Per the germline V gene, CDR1 is KGHSH and CDR2 is LQKENI. The CDR3 here is CASSQGQSSEQFF. The CDR3 coding sequence is TGTGCCAGCTCACAGGGACAGAGCAGTGAGCAGTTCTTC.

The chain uses TRBV9 and TRBJ1-2, with no clear D. The germline V gene encodes CDR1 SGDLS and CDR2 YYNGEE. V gave up 5 bases and J gave up 7 bases, with 9 bases separating them. The length of the CDR3 is 11 residues. CDR3 residues: CASRRDSGYTF. The CDR3 nucleotides are TGTGCCAGCAGGCGGGATTCTGGCTACACCTTC.

The chain's CDR3 is CASSLFGLEDEQYF. The CDR3 bases are TGTGCCAGCAGCTTATTTGGGCTCGAAGACGAGCAGTACTTC. The V gene is TRBV7-3, the J gene TRBJ2-7; no firm D call. This CDR3 contains 14 residues. CDR1 is SGHTA, CDR2 FQGTGA, per germline. Trimming left V 2 bases short and J 5 bases short, with 13 bases between.

V is TRBV21-1 and J is TRBJ1-5; the DNA was not compared with TRBD1, the D call given in the table. TRBV21-1 is marked as a pseudogene. This CDR3 region has 14 residues. This CDR3 reads CASSSDSLDQPQHF. CDR3 nucleotides: TGTGCCAGCAGCTCAGACAGTTTGGATCAGCCCCAGCATTTT.

The chain carries TRBV24-1 and TRBJ1-1, with 9 bases lining up with TRBD1. The length of the CDR3 is 13 residues. Trimming took 2 bases from V and 12 from J; bases not matched to a gene: 6. The germline V gene encodes CDR1 KGHDR and CDR2 SFDVKD. CDR3 DNA: TGTGCCACCAGTGATTCCACAGGGGGCAGAACTTTCTTT. It yields the protein CATSDSTGGRTFF.

The chain uses TRBV5-4 and TRBJ1-6; tentatively, D is TRBD1 (6 bases). The CDR3 covers 15 residues. Germline V CDR1 and CDR2: SGHNT, YYREEE (reference sequence). Deletions cut 5 bases from V and 5 bases from J, with 14 bases between. The CDR3 DNA sequence: TGTGCCAGCAGGCCGGGGGGCATCGATAATTCACCCCTCCACTTT. Translated: CASRPGGIDNSPLHF.

This clone has just a few counts. The chain links TRBV19 to TRBJ1-1; 8 bases are a match to TRBD1. Germline V CDR1 and CDR2: LNHDA, SQIVND (reference sequence). This CDR3 region has 14 residues. V was clipped by 6 bases and J by 7 bases; unmatched bases: 10. CDR3 DNA: TGTGCCAGTAGGGACAGGGTTGAAGGGAGTGAAGCTTTCTTT. It is translated as CASRDRVEGSEAFF.

The chain links TRBV10-3 to TRBJ1-6; a weak D match, TRBD1 (6 bases). The germline CDR1 and CDR2 sequences are ENHRY and SYGVKD. This CDR3 is built from 13 residues. V was clipped by 11 bases and J by 5 bases, with 13 bases between them. The CDR3 DNA reads as TGTGCCGCCCGGGACATCAATAATTCACCCCTCCACTTT. Translation gives CAARDINNSPLHF.

CDR3 in DNA: TGTGCCAGCAGCTCGAGGGTGGTAAACTCACCCCTCCACTTT. The encoded protein is CASSSRVVNSPLHF. The chain links TRBV7-2 to TRBJ1-6; D gene uncertain. CDR1 and CDR2 from the germline V gene are SGHTA and FQGNSA. V lost 4 bases and J 10 bases, leaving 14 bases between the germline ends. This CDR3 spans 14 amino acids.

The rearrangement joins TRBV4-1 to TRBJ1-2; D not resolved. Germline V lookup: CDR1 MGHRA, CDR2 YSYEKL. The CDR3 length is 12 residues. The V end lost 0 bases, the J end lost 8 bases, and 7 bases lay between the germline ends. CDR3 bases: TGCGCCAGCAGCCAAGACGGGTGGGGCTACACCTTC. It specifies CASSQDGWGYTF.

This clone has only a few counts. The J gene is TRBJ2-1, the V gene TRBV11-3, with 11 bases fitting TRBD2. V shed 3 bases and J 5 bases; nucleotides not matched to a gene: 3. CDR1 SGHNT and CDR2 YENEEA come from the germline V gene. The CDR3 extends over 15 amino acids. This chain's CDR3 is CASSLGTSGNNEQFF. DNA for the CDR3: TGTGCCAGCAGCTTGGGGACTAGCGGAAACAATGAGCAGTTCTTC.

The rearrangement uses TRBV4-1 and TRBJ2-1, with D maybe TRBD2 (6 bases). The V gene lost 4 bases and the J gene lost 2 bases, with 18 bases spanning the gap. This CDR3 is built from 17 residues. Germline V gene lookup returns CDR1 MGHRA and CDR2 YSYEKL. CDR3 in DNA: TGCGCCAGCAGCCCAACGATGGGACTGACTACCTACAATGAGCAGTTCTTC. Amino acids: CASSPTMGLTTYNEQFF.

This clone was recorded only once. The V and J genes are TRBV27 and TRBJ1-3; 7 bases fit TRBD1. This CDR3 contains 15 residues. With 3 bases clipped from V and 4 bases from J, the junction kept 6 bases outside the gene matches. Germline values: CDR1 MNHEY, CDR2 SMNVEV (reference sequence). The CDR3 DNA sequence: TGTGCCAGCAGTTTCCAACAGGGGTTAGGAAACACCATATATTTT. It yields the protein CASSFQQGLGNTIYF.

V usage is TRBV24-1 and J usage is TRBJ2-2; 10 bases align to TRBD1. Germline V gives CDR1 KGHDR, CDR2 SFDVKD. The length of the CDR3 is 16 residues. Trimming at V came to 5 bases and at J to 5 bases, leaving 7 bases not matched to a gene. As DNA, the CDR3 is TGTGCCACCAGTGCCCCCCCGGGACAGGGGACCGGGGAGCTGTTTTTT. This sequence encodes CATSAPPGQGTGELFF.